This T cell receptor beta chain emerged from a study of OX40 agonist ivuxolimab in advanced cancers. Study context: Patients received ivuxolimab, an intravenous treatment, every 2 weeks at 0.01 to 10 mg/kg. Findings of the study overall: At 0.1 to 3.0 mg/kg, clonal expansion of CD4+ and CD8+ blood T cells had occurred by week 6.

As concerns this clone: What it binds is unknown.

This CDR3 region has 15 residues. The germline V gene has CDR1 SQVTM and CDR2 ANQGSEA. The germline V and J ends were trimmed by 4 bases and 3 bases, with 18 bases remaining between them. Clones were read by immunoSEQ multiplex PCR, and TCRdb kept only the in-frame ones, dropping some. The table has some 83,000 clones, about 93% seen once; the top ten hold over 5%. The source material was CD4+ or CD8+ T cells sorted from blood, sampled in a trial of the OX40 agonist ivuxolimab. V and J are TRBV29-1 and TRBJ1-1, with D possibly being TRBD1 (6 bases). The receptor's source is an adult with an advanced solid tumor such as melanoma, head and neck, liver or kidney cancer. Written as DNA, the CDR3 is TGCAGCGTTGCCCCAGTACAGGGTGAGGACACTGAAGCTTTCTTT. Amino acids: CSVAPVQGEDTEAFF.